The clone carrying this T cell receptor (beta chain) was recorded a few times. Its antigen is unidentified. An equimolar mix of two oligonucleotides served as the beta constant-region primer for TRBC1 and TRBC2. Ligation attached a single-stranded oligonucleotide with a 12-nucleotide UMI and the SP2 primer to the cDNA 3' end. MiXCR, run by TCRdb on the UMI-ligation and nested PCR reads, gives a single entry per CDR3 protein. The sample has 120,000 to 150,000 distinct CDR3 sequences; about a sixth are singletons. The entry originates in a study of naive and memory T cell subsets. Study-wide points: No ground truth validated the naive and memory repertoire findings.

CDR3 length equals 15 residues. Trimming removed 2 bases from V and 4 bases from J, with 15 bases in between. Germline V gives CDR1 KGHSH, CDR2 LQKENI. The TCR sequence derives from a human donor in good health. The chain joins TRBV18 to TRBJ2-7, with D possibly matching TRBD1 (6 bases). Sequenced: naive CD4+ T cells from blood. CDR3 DNA: TGTGCCAGCTCACCATCCGCCGGGACAAAGTACGAGCAGTACTTC. Its translation is CASSPSAGTKYEQYF. Full variable domain (remainder filled in from reference TRBV18 and TRBJ2-7): NAGVMQNPRHLVRRRGQEARLRCSPMKGHSHVYWYRQLPEEGLKFMVYLQKENIIDESGMPKERFSAEFPKEGPSILRIQQVVRGDSAAYFCASSPSAGTKYEQYFGPGTRLTVT.